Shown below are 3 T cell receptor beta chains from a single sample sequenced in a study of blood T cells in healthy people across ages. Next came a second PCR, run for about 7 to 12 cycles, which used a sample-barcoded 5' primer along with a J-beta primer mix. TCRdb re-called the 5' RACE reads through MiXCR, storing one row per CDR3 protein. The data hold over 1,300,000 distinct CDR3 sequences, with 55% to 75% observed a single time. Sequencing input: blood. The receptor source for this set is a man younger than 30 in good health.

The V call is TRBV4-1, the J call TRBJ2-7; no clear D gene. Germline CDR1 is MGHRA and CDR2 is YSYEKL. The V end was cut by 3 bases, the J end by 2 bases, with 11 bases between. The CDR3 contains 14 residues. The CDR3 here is CASSHLAEPYEQYF. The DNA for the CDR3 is TGCGCCAGCAGCCACCTCGCAGAGCCCTACGAGCAGTACTTC.

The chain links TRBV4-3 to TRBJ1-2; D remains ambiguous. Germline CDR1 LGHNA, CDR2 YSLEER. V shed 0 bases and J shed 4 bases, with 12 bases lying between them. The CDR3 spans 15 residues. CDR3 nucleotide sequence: TGCGCCAGCAGCCAAGATACTGGGAACTTCTATGGCTACACCTTC. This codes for CASSQDTGNFYGYTF.

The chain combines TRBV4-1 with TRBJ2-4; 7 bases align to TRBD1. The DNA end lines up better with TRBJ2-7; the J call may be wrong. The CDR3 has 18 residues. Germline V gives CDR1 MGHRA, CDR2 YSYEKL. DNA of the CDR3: TGCGCCAGCAGCCCTTTCTCCGGGACAGTGATTATCGGTGACGAGCAGTACTTC. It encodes CASSPFSGTVIIGDEQYF.